This TCR beta chain was identified during a study of T cells in Graves' hyperthyroidism and ophthalmopathy. Germline loops: CDR1 SGHTA, CDR2 FQGTGA. V lost 3 bases to trimming and J lost 5 bases, with 11 bases between them. CDR3 length: 13 amino acids. This clonotype was observed at least ten times. From RNA transcripts, TCR beta CDR3 regions were amplified. HTBI primers were employed in a first-round RT-PCR of the TCR CDR3. TCRdb re-derived calls from the multiplex PCR reads in MiXCR, one entry per CDR3 protein. The sample includes fewer than 700,000 distinct CDR3 sequences, under 20% of them seen just once.

The receptor's source is a woman in her thirties with Graves' hyperthyroidism. The chain employs TRBV7-3 and TRBJ2-7; TRBD1 is a possible D gene (6 bases). Sequenced: blood. This CDR3 reads CASSLYRVDEQYF. The CDR3 DNA sequence: TGTGCCAGCAGCTTGTACAGGGTGGACGAGCAGTACTTC.